These 18 T cell receptor beta chains were sequenced from one sample in a study of CD8+ T cells in alopecia areata. CD4, CD8alpha, NKG2D, NKG2ACE and other markers guided sorting of pooled cutaneous lymph node cells. Sequencing relied on a cDNA template that was reverse transcribed from extracted RNA. Repertoires were generated with immunoSEQ multiplex PCR, while TCRdb's copy carries only in-frame clones and drops some. Observed in the sample are under 350,000 clones, none of them singletons. Sequencing was carried out using CD4+ T cells sorted from a lymph node. These receptors all come from a C3H/HeJ mouse with alopecia areata. MHC haplotype of the strain: H2-k.

This clone was seen a few times. Genes here carry mouse names. The read stops 4 residues short of the end of the CDR3; the missing end is completed from the germline J gene. The chain has TRBV19 and TRBJ2-1, with TRBD1 identical over 9 bases. V was clipped by 2 bases and J by 5 bases; unmatched bases: 8. This CDR3 is 16 amino acids long. CDR1 is FNHDT, CDR2 SITEND, per germline (reference sequence). The DNA read from the CDR3 is TGTGCCAGCAGTATGCCTACAGGGGGCTGGGATGCT. Protein: CASSMPTGGWDA. The entire CDR3 protein is CASSMPTGGWDAEQFF.

Comments on this clone: Mouse names are used for the genes. The sequenced fragment ends 4 residues before the CDR3 boundary, so the rest is inferred from the germline J gene. The gene calls are TRBV31 and TRBJ2-1; 9 positions agree with TRBD2. CDR3 length equals 13 residues. Looked up from germline, CDR1 is GKSSPN and CDR2 is SITVG. V shed 5 bases, J shed 5 bases, and the junction held 4 bases outside the gene matches. CDR3 protein: CAWSTGGDAEQFF. CDR3 bases read: TGTGCCTGGTCGACTGGGGGTGATGCT.

Regarding this clone: The gene names given are mouse names. The observed sequence ends 4 residues before the CDR3 terminus, with the missing tail filled in from the germline J gene. The chain joins TRBV1 to TRBJ2-1; 7 nucleotides line up with TRBD1. Germline assignment: CDR1 NSQYPW and CDR2 LRSPGD (reference sequence). This CDR3 has 16 amino acids. Unmatched junction bases numbered 3, after V lost 0 bases and J lost 1 base. Incomplete CDR3 DNA: TGCACCTGCAGTGCAGATCCCAGGGGGAACTATGCT. It translates to CTCSADPRGNYA. The entire CDR3 is CTCSADPRGNYAEQFF.

This clone showed up many times. Gene names denote mouse genes. Read coverage stops 4 residues before the CDR3 terminus; the germline J gene supplies the remainder. The same CDR3 is also encoded by other DNA sequences in this sample. The rearrangement uses TRBV17 and TRBJ2-5; tentatively, D is TRBD1 (5 bases). Germline V lookup: CDR1 MNHDT, CDR2 YYDKIL. CDR3 length: 14 amino acids. The DNA read from the CDR3 is TGTGCTAGCAGTAGAGGCCAGGGAGGGGAC. Translation gives CASSRGQGGD. The CDR3 as a whole reads CASSRGQGGDTQYF.

This clone was detected ten times or more. The gene names given are mouse names. The CDR3 extends 4 residues past the end of the read, so its final part is completed from the germline J gene. Other DNA sequences in the same sample also yield this CDR3. The rearrangement joins TRBV5 to TRBJ2-2; D ambiguous. The CDR3 extends over 14 amino acids. In germline, CDR1 is LGHNA, CDR2 YNLKQL (reference sequence). Trimming took off 1 base at V and 2 bases at J, with 5 bases between the two ends. CDR3 in amino acids: CASSQGGNTGQLYF. The DNA read from the CDR3 is TGTGCCAGCAGCCAAGGAGGGAACACCGGG.

This clone was recorded a few times. Mouse gene names and germline throughout. Other DNA sequences in the same sample also yield this CDR3. The CDR3 loop is CTCSEQGYEQYF. The covered CDR3 bases are TGCACCTGCAGTGAACAGGGTTAT. This sequence joins TRBV1 and TRBJ2-7; weak D call: TRBD1 (6 bases). The missing CDR3 end, 4 residues past where the read stops, is filled in from the germline J gene. There are 12 residues in the CDR3. Germline CDR1 is NSQYPW and CDR2 is LRSPGD (reference sequence).

This clone was detected only a few times. Mouse names are used for the genes. This CDR3 reads CASSRLGNQDTQYF. The part of the CDR3 DNA that was read is TGTGCTAGCAGCCGACTGGGTAACCAAGAC. This chain links TRBV17 with TRBJ2-5; TRBD2 agrees at 7 bases. The read terminates 4 residues ahead of where the CDR3 ends, so the germline J gene completes it. CDR3 length: 14 amino acids. Unmatched junction bases numbered 3, after V lost 6 bases and J lost 0 bases. Germline V lookup: CDR1 MNHDT, CDR2 YYDKIL.

This clone was found a few times. Mouse names are used for the genes. The read gets to within 4 residues of the CDR3 end, and the germline J gene fills in the rest. The chain is built from TRBV31 and TRBJ2-2; 8 bases agree with TRBD2. Germline trimming cut 3 bases from V and 0 bases from J; bases unmatched to any gene: 3. Germline V gives CDR1 GKSSPN, CDR2 SITVG. The CDR3 loop spans 15 amino acids. The CDR3 sequence: CAWRPGGTNTGQLYF. The CDR3 bases that were read are TGTGCCTGGAGACCTGGGGGGACAAACACCGGG. Full variable domain (remainder filled in from reference TRBV31 and TRBJ2-2): AQTIHQWPVAEIKAVGSPLSLGCTIKGKSSPNLYWYWQATGGTLQQLFYSITVGQVESVVQLNLSASRPKDDQFILSTEKLLLSHSGFYLCAWRPGGTNTGQLYFGEGSKLTVL.

The table lists this clone with a few counts. Here the gene names and germline are mouse. The read is 4 residues too short to cover the CDR3 end, so that end is filled in from the germline J gene. The chain joins TRBV19 to TRBJ1-2; TRBD1 agrees at 7 bases. This CDR3 region has 13 residues. Losses at the gene ends were 5 bases for V and 2 bases for J; bases not matched to a gene: 3. Germline values: CDR1 FNHDT, CDR2 SITEND (reference sequence). CDR3 region: CASRQGRNSDYTF. The CDR3 DNA, read in part, is TGTGCCAGCAGACAGGGGAGGAACTCC.

A word on this clone: Any gene name here is a mouse gene name. The read gets to within 4 residues of the CDR3 end, and the germline J gene fills in the rest. The rearrangement links TRBV19 to TRBJ1-1; D gene uncertain. The V gene's germline CDR1 is FNHDT and CDR2 SITEND (reference sequence). This CDR3 is 11 amino acids long. CDR3: CASSETKEVFF. Incomplete CDR3 DNA: TGTGCCAGCAGTGAGACAAAA. The full variable domain, rest sourced from reference TRBV19 and TRBJ1-1, is GGIITQTPKFLIGQEGQKLTLKCQQNFNHDTMYWYRQDSGKGLRLIYYSITENDLQKGDLSEGYDASREKKSSFSLTVTSAQKNEMAVFLCASSETKEVFFGKGTRLTVV.

As to this clone: The genes are named according to mouse. The read gets to within 4 residues of the CDR3 end, and the germline J gene fills in the rest. The chain is built from TRBV13-1 and TRBJ2-2; tentative D call: TRBD1 (5 bases). V was shortened by 2 bases and J by 4 bases, with 12 bases between the two germline ends. Germline values: CDR1 NSHNY, CDR2 SYGAGN. This CDR3 contains 15 residues. This CDR3 reads CASSERQGSTGQLYF. CDR3 bases read: TGTGCCAGCAGTGAGAGGCAGGGTTCCACCGGG.

On this clone itself: Gene names are the mouse ones. With the read ending 4 residues before the CDR3 end, the germline J gene is used to fill in that end. The chain uses TRBV1 and TRBJ2-5; no reliable D call. CDR3 length: 13 residues. Trimming removed 5 bases from V and 0 bases from J, with 6 bases in between. Germline V lookup: CDR1 NSQYPW, CDR2 LRSPGD (reference sequence). The CDR3 DNA, read in part, is TGCACCTGCAGTACAGCTAACCAAGAC. Amino acid sequence: CTCSTANQD. The complete CDR3 sequence is CTCSTANQDTQYF.

This clone was picked up a small number of times. Gene names and germline match the mouse. The CDR3 goes on 4 residues after the read ends, and that part is filled in from the germline J gene. The chain combines TRBV13-1 with TRBJ2-3; 10 bases line up with TRBD2. This CDR3 is 16 amino acids long. V lost 2 bases and J lost 0; bases outside the gene matches: 3. The V gene's germline CDR1 is NSHNY and CDR2 SYGAGN. The chain's CDR3 is CASSEGLGSSAETLYF. The covered CDR3 bases are TGTGCCAGCAGTGAGGGACTGGGGTCTAGTGCAGAA.

This clone has only a few counts. Gene and germline names: mouse. The sequenced fragment ends 4 residues before the CDR3 boundary, so the rest is inferred from the germline J gene. Within the sample, other DNA sequences also encode this same CDR3. The chain carries TRBV13-3 and TRBJ2-5; TRBD2 agrees at 7 bases. CDR1 NNHDY and CDR2 SYVADS come from the germline V gene. This CDR3 region has 15 residues. Trimming took 2 bases from V and 2 from J; bases not matched to a gene: 5. The CDR3 loop reads CASSDARGGQDTQYF. CDR3 bases read: TGTGCCAGCAGTGACGCCCGGGGGGGCCAAGAC.

This clone came up a few times. These gene names are mouse names. The sample carries other DNA sequences with the same CDR3. This CDR3 reads CASSILGTDNSPLYF. Incomplete CDR3 DNA: TGTGCCAGCAGTATCTTGGGGACAGATAATTCGCCC. V is TRBV19 and J is TRBJ1-6; 7 nucleotides agree with TRBD1. Read coverage stops 3 residues before the CDR3 terminus; the germline J gene supplies the remainder. TRBJ1-6 is an ORF, with its function uncertain. From germline, CDR1 is FNHDT and CDR2 SITEND (reference sequence). Unmatched junction bases numbered 4, after V lost 2 bases and J lost 5 bases. The CDR3 covers 15 residues.

For this clone: The gene names given are mouse names. The CDR3 end lies 4 residues beyond the end of the read and is filled in from the germline J gene. The chain has TRBV19 and TRBJ2-1; tentatively, D is TRBD1 (5 bases). This CDR3 spans 14 amino acids. Germline values: CDR1 FNHDT, CDR2 SITEND (reference sequence). CDR3 DNA (partial): TGTGCCAGCAGTATACCAGGGATGAGGGCT. Protein product: CASSIPGMRA. The whole CDR3 sequence reads CASSIPGMRAEQFF. The full variable domain, rest sourced from reference TRBV19 and TRBJ2-1, is GGIITQTPKFLIGQEGQKLTLKCQQNFNHDTMYWYRQDSGKGLRLIYYSITENDLQKGDLSEGYDASREKKSSFSLTVTSAQKNEMAVFLCASSIPGMRAEQFFGPGTRLTVL.

To note about this clone: Germline and genes here are mouse. Coverage ceases 4 residues before the CDR3 finishes, and the germline J gene fills in the end. This chain connects TRBV31 to TRBJ2-1; D is ambiguous. Looked up from germline, CDR1 is GKSSPN and CDR2 is SITVG. This CDR3 comprises 11 residues. CDR3 DNA (partial): TGTGCCTGGATAGGAGGGGCT. The encoded protein is CAWIGGA. The whole CDR3 region reads CAWIGGAEQFF. Variable domain in full (rest from reference TRBV31 and TRBJ2-1): AQTIHQWPVAEIKAVGSPLSLGCTIKGKSSPNLYWYWQATGGTLQQLFYSITVGQVESVVQLNLSASRPKDDQFILSTEKLLLSHSGFYLCAWIGGAEQFFGPGTRLTVL.

This clone was seen more than once but under ten times. Gene names are the mouse ones. The read terminates 4 residues ahead of where the CDR3 ends, so the germline J gene completes it. The sample has other DNA sequences that encode this CDR3 too. The chain joins TRBV19 to TRBJ2-7; TRBD2 aligns across 7 bases. Germline V gene lookup returns CDR1 FNHDT and CDR2 SITEND (reference sequence). CDR3 length: 13 residues. The V segment lost 3 bases and the J segment 3 bases; nucleotides outside the gene matches: 3. The DNA read from the CDR3 is TGTGCCAGCAGTAAAACTGGGGACTAT. Translated: CASSKTGDY. The whole CDR3 protein reads CASSKTGDYEQYF.